One and the same sample provided the 14 T cell receptor beta chains below, sequenced in a study of Ad26.COV2.S vaccination and SARS-CoV-2 variants. Treatment described: about 20 received Ad26.COV2.S at low or high dose, single or two shots; 5 received placebo; per-sample allocation not given. Collection of the samples took place on day 63 after the first injection of vaccine or placebo. Produced via immunoSEQ multiplex PCR; TCRdb's table is partial and in-frame only. The sample holds some 340,000 clones, 70% to 90% seen once. Here the sequenced sample was peripheral blood, taken in a trial of Ad26.COV2.S vaccine versus placebo. The origin of the receptors is a person aged 18-65 years who received the Ad26.COV2.S COVID-19 vaccine or a placebo.

The V gene is TRBV5-6, the J gene TRBJ2-5, with 8 bases matching TRBD1. Germline trimming cut 1 base from V and 2 bases from J; bases unmatched to any gene: 7. The CDR3 is made up of 16 amino acids. Germline assignment: CDR1 SGHDT and CDR2 YYEEEE. This chain's CDR3 is CASSLTGGTLQETQYF. CDR3 nucleotides: TGTGCCAGCAGCTTGACAGGGGGGACGTTACAAGAGACCCAGTACTTC. Filled out from reference TRBV5-6 and TRBJ2-5, the complete variable domain reads DAGVTQSPTHLIKTRGQQVTLRCSPKSGHDTVSWYQQALGQGPQFIFQYYEEEERQRGNFPDRFSGHQFPNYSSELNVNALLLGDSALYLCASSLTGGTLQETQYFGPGTRLLVL.

Regarding this clone: This sample includes further DNA sequences coding for the same CDR3. The rearrangement uses TRBV28 and TRBJ2-2; the D gene could be TRBD1 or TRBD2 (6 bases each). Trimming took 3 bases from V and 3 from J, leaving 11 bases between them. CDR3 length: 15 amino acids. Germline V CDR1 and CDR2: MDHEN, SYDVKM. The CDR3 region has the DNA TGTGCCAGCAGTTTGGGGGGACACTACACCGGGGAGCTGTTTTTT. Translated, it gives CASSLGGHYTGELFF.

The chain couples TRBV29-1 to TRBJ2-7, with 9 bases matching TRBD1. Germline values: CDR1 SQVTM, CDR2 ANQGSEA. CDR3 length: 14 residues. Trimming at V came to 6 bases and at J to 6 bases, leaving 12 bases not matched to a gene. CDR3 nucleotide sequence: TGCAGCGTCGCCGTTGGGACAGGGAGCCGCGAGCAGTACTTC. Protein sequence: CSVAVGTGSREQYF.

A few counts support this clone. In DNA form, the CDR3 reads TGTGCCAGCAGCCCCTGGAGGGCCGACTACGAGCAGTACTTC. Translation gives CASSPWRADYEQYF. V gene TRBV9 combines with J gene TRBJ2-7, with TRBD2 as a possible D gene (6 bases). Germline lookup yields CDR1 SGDLS and CDR2 YYNGEE. The CDR3 consists of 14 residues. V lost 4 bases to trimming and J lost 3 bases, with 14 bases between them.

This clone is a singleton in its sample. This chain uses TRBV9 with TRBJ2-5; 13 nucleotides agree with TRBD2. CDR1 is SGDLS, CDR2 YYNGEE, per germline. Losses at the gene ends were 3 bases for V and 5 bases for J; bases not matched to a gene: 4. The CDR3 is 15 amino acids. CDR3 sequence: CASSGTSGGDETQYF. CDR3 coding DNA: TGTGCCAGCAGCGGCACTAGCGGGGGGGATGAGACCCAGTACTTC.

This clone turned up a few times. This CDR3 is CASTRTGQEAFF. DNA of the CDR3: TGTGCCAGCACCCGGACAGGGCAGGAGGCTTTCTTT. The chain combines TRBV12-3 or TRBV12-4 with TRBJ1-1; 8 bases line up with TRBD1. V trimming: 7 bases; J trimming: 11 bases; junction bases outside the gene matches: 9. CDR3 length: 12 amino acids.

The CDR3 DNA reads TGTGCCAGCAGCTTAGTTATGACCTACGAGCAGTACTTC. The encoded protein is CASSLVMTYEQYF. The V gene is TRBV11-3, the J gene TRBJ2-7, with D hard to call. The CDR3 covers 13 residues. Germline CDR1 SGHNT, CDR2 YENEEA. V lost 1 base and J 2 bases, leaving 6 bases between the germline ends.

The chain has TRBV5-3 and TRBJ1-1; D is uncertain. TRBV5-3 is an open reading frame whose function is uncertain. The CDR3 runs 12 residues. V was clipped by 3 bases and J by 6 bases, with 9 bases between them. CDR3 region: CARSWTVAEAFF. The CDR3 DNA is TGTGCCAGAAGCTGGACTGTGGCTGAAGCTTTCTTT.

This chain connects TRBV3-1 (or the pseudogene TRBV3-2) to TRBJ2-7; 12 bases fit TRBD2. The CDR3 runs to 15 residues. Germline CDR1 and CDR2: LGHDT and YNNKEL (reference sequence). V lost 4 bases and J lost 3; bases outside the gene matches: 4. This CDR3 reads CASSPPGLAGYEQYF. DNA for the CDR3: TGTGCCAGCAGCCCGCCGGGACTAGCGGGCTACGAGCAGTACTTC.

This chain connects TRBV7-9 to TRBJ1-2, with D tentatively TRBD1 (5 bases). V shed 4 bases and J shed 0 bases, with 9 bases lying between them. Germline CDR1 reads SEHNR; CDR2 reads FQNEAQ (reference sequence). CDR3 length: 14 residues. CDR3 region: CASSWDGPNYGYTF. The DNA for the CDR3 is TGTGCCAGCAGCTGGGACGGGCCTAACTATGGCTACACCTTC.

The V gene is TRBV3-1 (or the pseudogene TRBV3-2), the J gene TRBJ1-2, with D unresolved. V shed 7 bases and J shed 5 bases, with 17 bases lying between them. CDR3 size: 14 residues. Germline V gene data show CDR1 as LGHDT and CDR2 as YNNKEL (reference sequence). The chain's CDR3 is CASTQAHLLYGYTF. CDR3 coding DNA: TGTGCCAGCACCCAGGCGCACCTTCTTTATGGCTACACCTTC.

This clone was counted at least ten times. This chain connects TRBV7-9 to TRBJ1-3; maybe TRBD1 (5 bases). Trimming cost V 6 bases and J 0 bases, with 9 bases left between them. The CDR3 contains 14 residues. Germline assignment: CDR1 SEHNR and CDR2 FQNEAQ (reference sequence). The CDR3 sequence: CASSKGSSGNTIYF. DNA of the CDR3: TGTGCCAGCAGTAAGGGGAGCTCTGGAAACACCATATATTTT.

Ten or more counts support this clone. The rearrangement uses TRBV11-2 and TRBJ1-1; TRBD1 agrees at 8 bases. V lost 5 bases to trimming and J lost 3 bases; unmatched junction nucleotides: 8. In germline, CDR1 is SGHAT, CDR2 FQNNGV. The CDR3 is 15 amino acids. The CDR3 DNA reads as TGTGCCAGCAGCCCCTGGACAGGGTGGGACACTGAAGCTTTCTTT. Residues: CASSPWTGWDTEAFF.

This chain uses TRBV6-1 with TRBJ1-2; a possible D gene is TRBD1 (6 bases). The germline gives CDR1 MNHNS, CDR2 SASEGT. Trimming left V 2 bases short and J 3 bases short, with 7 bases between. The CDR3 covers 13 residues. The CDR3 region has the DNA TGTGCCAGCAGTGAAAGACAGGACTATGGCTACACCTTC. Protein: CASSERQDYGYTF.